Following are 8 T cell receptor beta chains from one sample sequenced in a study of cytomegalovirus exposure and HLA in healthy donors. Primers included in the PCR were 60 Vbeta and 13 Jbeta primers. This table comes from immunoSEQ multiplex PCR, and its TCRdb copy is limited to in-frame clones, with some not included. The data show about 73,000 clones, roughly 70% seen once. Sequences were obtained from PBMCs. The receptors were gathered from a man in his 70s in good health and CMV-seronegative.

The chain's CDR3 is CASSLGGTEAYGYTF. CDR3 sequence (DNA): TGTGCCAGCAGCTTAGGTGGGACAGAAGCCTATGGCTACACCTTC. The chain uses TRBV7-9 and TRBJ1-2, with TRBD1 identical over 7 bases. The J segment lost 4 bases and the V segment lost 1 base, leaving 6 bases of the junction unmatched. This CDR3 has 15 residues. Germline values: CDR1 SEHNR, CDR2 FQNEAQ (reference sequence).

The chain carries TRBV2 and TRBJ1-5; no clear D gene. The CDR3 sequence is 15 residues long. Germline V lookup: CDR1 SNHLY, CDR2 FYNNEI. V was cut by 2 bases and J by 2 bases, with 10 bases left in between. The CDR3 spells CASSESGFGNQPQHF. The CDR3, as DNA: TGTGCCAGCAGTGAATCGGGGTTCGGCAATCAGCCCCAGCATTTT.

V and J are TRBV19 and TRBJ2-1; D possibly corresponds to TRBD1 (5 bases). CDR3 length: 16 residues. Trimming shortened V by 6 bases and J by 7 bases, and 22 bases separated the two germline ends. The germline V gene has CDR1 LNHDA and CDR2 SQIVND (reference sequence). CDR3 sequence reads: CASRSNPQIGVNEQFF. The DNA of the CDR3 is TGTGCCAGTAGGTCTAACCCGCAGATAGGGGTTAATGAGCAGTTCTTC.

The CDR3 DNA follows: TGTGCCAGCAGCTTGTTGAGCAGGGATGGTTGGGGCTACACCTTC. Protein sequence: CASSLLSRDGWGYTF. The chain is built from TRBV5-4 and TRBJ1-2, with TRBD1 as a possible D gene (5 bases). Trimming took 1 base from V and 8 from J, leaving 18 bases between them. CDR1 and CDR2 from the germline V gene are SGHNT and YYREEE (reference sequence). The CDR3 is 15 amino acids.

This chain uses TRBV7-9 with TRBJ2-5, with D perhaps matching TRBD1 (5 bases). Germline V gene lookup returns CDR1 SEHNR and CDR2 FQNEAQ (reference sequence). The V gene lost 3 bases and the J gene lost 5 bases, with 13 bases spanning the gap. The CDR3 consists of 14 residues. The CDR3 sequence is CASSFPTGSETQYF. The CDR3 DNA reads as TGTGCCAGCAGCTTCCCAACAGGATCCGAGACCCAGTACTTC.

The DNA for the CDR3 is TGTGCCAGCTCACCACGGAGCGGGGGGGCAACAGATACGCAGTATTTT. Translating it yields CASSPRSGGATDTQYF. The genes are TRBV18 and TRBJ2-3; TRBD2 aligns across 10 bases. This CDR3 spans 16 amino acids. V shed 1 base, J shed 3 bases, and the junction held 4 bases outside the gene matches. Germline assignment: CDR1 KGHSH and CDR2 LQKENI.

This clone came up a few times. This chain links TRBV6-5 with TRBJ2-5, with 8 nucleotides matching TRBD2. V shed 6 bases, J shed 4 bases, and the junction held 7 bases outside the gene matches. Germline assignment: CDR1 MNHEY and CDR2 SVGAGI. There are 14 residues in the CDR3. CDR3 loop: CASREPGLGETQYF. CDR3 DNA: TGTGCCAGCAGGGAACCGGGACTAGGAGAGACCCAGTACTTC.

This chain joins TRBV7-2 and TRBJ1-2, with D perhaps TRBD1 (6 bases). The length of the CDR3 is 15 residues. The germline V gene has CDR1 SGHTA and CDR2 FQGNSA. Deletions cut 1 base from V and 3 bases from J, with 12 bases between. CDR3 residues: CASSLGQGQYYGYTF. The CDR3 nucleotides are TGTGCCAGCAGCTTAGGTCAGGGGCAGTACTATGGCTACACCTTC.